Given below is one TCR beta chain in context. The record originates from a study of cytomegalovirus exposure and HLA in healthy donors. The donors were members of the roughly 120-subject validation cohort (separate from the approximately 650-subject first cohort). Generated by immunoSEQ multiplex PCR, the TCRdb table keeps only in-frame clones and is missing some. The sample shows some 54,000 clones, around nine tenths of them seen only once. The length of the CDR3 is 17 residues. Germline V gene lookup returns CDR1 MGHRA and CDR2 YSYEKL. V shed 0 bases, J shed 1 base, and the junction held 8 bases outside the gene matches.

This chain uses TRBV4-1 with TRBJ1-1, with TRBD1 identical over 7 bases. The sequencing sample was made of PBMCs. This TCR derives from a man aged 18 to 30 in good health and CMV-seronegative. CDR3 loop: CASSQDTGAGRNTEAFF. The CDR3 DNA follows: TGCGCCAGCAGCCAAGATACAGGGGCAGGGAGGAACACTGAAGCTTTCTTT.